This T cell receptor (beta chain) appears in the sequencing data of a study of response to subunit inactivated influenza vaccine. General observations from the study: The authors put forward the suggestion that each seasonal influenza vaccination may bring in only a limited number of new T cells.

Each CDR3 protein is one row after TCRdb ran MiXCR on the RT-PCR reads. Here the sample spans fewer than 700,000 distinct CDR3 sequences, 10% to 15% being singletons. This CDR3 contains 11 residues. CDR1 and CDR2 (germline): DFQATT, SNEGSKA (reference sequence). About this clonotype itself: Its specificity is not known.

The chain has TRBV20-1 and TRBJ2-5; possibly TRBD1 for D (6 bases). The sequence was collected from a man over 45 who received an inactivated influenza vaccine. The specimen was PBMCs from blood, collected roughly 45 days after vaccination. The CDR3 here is CGQLYQETQYF. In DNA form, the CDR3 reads TGCGGACAGCTGTACCAAGAGACCCAGTACTTC.